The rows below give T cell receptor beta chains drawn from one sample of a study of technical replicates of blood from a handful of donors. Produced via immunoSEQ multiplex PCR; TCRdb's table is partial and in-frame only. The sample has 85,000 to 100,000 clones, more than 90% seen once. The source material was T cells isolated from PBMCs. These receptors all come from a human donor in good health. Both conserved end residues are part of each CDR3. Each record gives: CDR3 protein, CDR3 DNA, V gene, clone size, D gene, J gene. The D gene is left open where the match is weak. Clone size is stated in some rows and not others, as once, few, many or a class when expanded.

CDR3: CASKGGSGGPYEQYF; DNA: TGTGCCAGCAAGGGGGGATCGGGAGGCCCCTACGAGCAGTACTTC; V: TRBV2; size: NA; D: NA; J: TRBJ2-7
CDR3: CASTLTRQGNGELFF; DNA: TGTGCCAGCACCCTTACCCGACAGGGAAACGGGGAGCTGTTTTTT; V: TRBV27; size: NA; D: TRBD1; J: TRBJ2-2
CDR3: CSVYSGTGGREQYF; DNA: TGCAGCGTCTATTCCGGGACAGGGGGCCGCGAGCAGTACTTC; V: TRBV29-1; size: NA; D: TRBD1; J: TRBJ2-7
CDR3: CASSLGRSSADTQYF; DNA: TGCGCCAGCAGCTTGGGGCGGAGTTCCGCAGATACGCAGTATTTT; V: TRBV5-1; size: NA; D: NA; J: TRBJ2-3
CDR3: CSVRGRGGGMNTEAFF; DNA: TGCAGCGTGAGGGGACGTGGGGGGGGGATGAACACTGAAGCTTTCTTT; V: TRBV29-1; size: NA; D: NA; J: TRBJ1-1
CDR3: CASSRTGQATTEAFF; DNA: TGTGCCAGCAGCCGGACCGGACAGGCGACGACTGAAGCTTTCTTT; V: TRBV7-6; size: NA; D: TRBD1; J: TRBJ1-1
CDR3: CASSYRTSGNTGELFF; DNA: TGCGCCAGCAGCTACAGGACTAGCGGGAACACCGGGGAGCTGTTTTTT; V: TRBV5-1; size: NA; D: TRBD2; J: TRBJ2-2
CDR3: CASSAGEKLFF; DNA: TGTGCCAGCAGTGCAGGTGAAAAACTGTTTTTT; V: TRBV2; size: NA; D: NA; J: TRBJ1-4
CDR3: CASSPLDRGRNTGELFF; DNA: TGTGCCAGCAGCCCCTTGGACAGGGGGCGCAACACCGGGGAGCTGTTTTTT; V: TRBV14; size: NA; D: TRBD1; J: TRBJ2-2
CDR3: CAVMGTSGWASYEQYF; DNA: TGTGCCGTAATGGGGACTAGCGGGTGGGCCTCCTACGAGCAGTACTTC; V: TRBV28; size: NA; D: TRBD2; J: TRBJ2-7
CDR3: CASSDFTEAFF; DNA: TGTGCCAGCAGTGACTTCACTGAAGCTTTCTTT; V: TRBV2; size: few; D: NA; J: TRBJ1-1
CDR3: CASRGDGGASGYTF; DNA: TGTGCCAGCAGAGGGGATGGGGGGGCAAGTGGCTACACCTTC; V: TRBV2; size: NA; D: NA; J: TRBJ1-2
CDR3: CASSLAGSEQYF; DNA: TGTGCCAGCAGCTTAGCGGGCTCCGAGCAGTACTTC; V: TRBV7-2; size: NA; D: NA; J: TRBJ2-7
CDR3: CASSRGLAGFYNEQFF; DNA: TGTGCCAGTAGTAGGGGACTAGCGGGGTTCTACAATGAGCAGTTCTTC; V: TRBV19; size: NA; D: TRBD2; J: TRBJ2-1
CDR3: CASSFDRTGGANTQYF; DNA: TGCGCCAGCAGCTTTGATCGGACAGGGGGCGCGAATACGCAGTATTTT; V: TRBV5-1; size: NA; D: TRBD1; J: TRBJ2-3
CDR3: CASSVNWPERRPQHF; DNA: TGTGCCAGTAGTGTAAATTGGCCTGAGCGTCGGCCCCAGCATTTT; V: TRBV19; size: NA; D: NA; J: TRBJ1-5
CDR3: CASSLPRGTDTISSYNEQFF; DNA: TGCGCCAGCAGCTTGCCTCGCGGGACAGACACCATTAGCTCCTACAATGAGCAGTTCTTC; V: TRBV5-1; size: NA; D: NA; J: TRBJ2-1
CDR3: CASSRDKQRVYEQYF; DNA: TGTGCCAGCAGTCGGGACAAACAACGGGTCTACGAGCAGTACTTC; V: TRBV27; size: NA; D: NA; J: TRBJ2-7
CDR3: CASSFNQGNTGELFF; DNA: TGTGCCAGCAGCTTCAATCAGGGGAACACCGGGGAGCTGTTTTTT; V: TRBV7-9; size: NA; D: NA; J: TRBJ2-2
CDR3: CASSLTLGSSYNEQFF; DNA: TGTGCCAGCAGCCTGACTTTGGGGAGCTCCTACAATGAGCAGTTCTTC; V: TRBV13; size: NA; D: NA; J: TRBJ2-1
CDR3: CASSQGGVGGYEQYF; DNA: TGCGCCAGCAGCCAAGGCGGCGTCGGGGGCTACGAGCAGTACTTC; V: TRBV4-1; size: NA; D: NA; J: TRBJ2-7
CDR3: CASNDRDVFWGYTF; DNA: TGTGCCAGTAATGACAGGGATGTGTTCTGGGGCTACACCTTC; V: TRBV19; size: NA; D: TRBD1; J: TRBJ1-2
CDR3: CASSLGTGDSDEQFF; DNA: TGTGCCAGCAGCCTTGGGACAGGGGATAGCGATGAGCAGTTCTTC; V: TRBV4-2; size: NA; D: TRBD1; J: TRBJ2-1
CDR3: CASSRGGGTDTQYF; DNA: TGCGCCAGCAGCCGGGGGGGCGGTACAGATACGCAGTATTTT; V: TRBV5-1; size: once; D: TRBD2; J: TRBJ2-3
CDR3: CASSPDRGFYGYTF; DNA: TGTGCCAGCAGCCCAGACAGGGGGTTTTATGGCTACACCTTC; V: TRBV14; size: NA; D: TRBD1; J: TRBJ1-2
CDR3: CASRTGATEAFF; DNA: TGCGCCAGCAGGACAGGGGCCACTGAAGCTTTCTTT; V: TRBV10-2; size: NA; D: TRBD1; J: TRBJ1-1
CDR3: CASSFGGGSRYEQYF; DNA: TGTGCCAGTAGTTTCGGGGGGGGGAGTCGCTACGAGCAGTACTTC; V: TRBV19; size: NA; D: TRBD2; J: TRBJ2-7
CDR3: CASSVQDSYEQYF; DNA: TGTGCCAGCAGCGTACAGGATTCCTACGAGCAGTACTTC; V: TRBV27; size: NA; D: NA; J: TRBJ2-7
CDR3: CASSYFMGRDEKLFF; DNA: TGTGCCAGCAGTTACTTTATGGGGAGAGATGAAAAACTGTTTTTT; V: TRBV6-5; size: NA; D: NA; J: TRBJ1-4